The entry below describes one TCR beta chain. Assay used: immunoSEQ multiplex PCR; TCRdb lists only in-frame clones, some missing. The sample lists 90,000 to 100,000 clones, 90% occurring once. This entry is derived from a study of control samples from healthy donors and cancer patients. Germline V gene sequence: CDR1 SEHNR, CDR2 FQNEAQ (reference sequence). Trimming took 3 bases from V and 8 from J; bases not matched to a gene: 10. The CDR3 is 16 amino acids. This receptor was identified in a woman between 18 and 30 years old in good health. What was sequenced was blood. J is TRBJ2-1 and V is TRBV7-9; TRBD2 aligns across 10 bases. CDR3 protein: CASSFLLAGTFDEQFF. The CDR3 DNA reads as TGTGCCAGCAGCTTCCTACTAGCGGGGACCTTCGATGAGCAGTTCTTC. The complete variable domain, with remaining parts taken from reference TRBV7-9 and TRBJ2-1, reads DTGVSQNPRHKITKRGQNVTFRCDPISEHNRLYWYRQTLGQGPEFLTYFQNEAQLEKSRLLSDRFSAERPKGSFSTLEIQRTEQGDSAMYLCASSFLLAGTFDEQFFGPGTRLTVL.